The rows below give T cell receptor beta chains drawn from one sample of a study of T cell repertoires in cytomegalovirus infection. TCRdb independently ran MiXCR on the reads; one entry per CDR3 protein. The sample includes about 110,000 distinct CDR3 sequences, around 30% of them seen just once. These receptors' targets are unknown. This specimen was CD8+ T cells from cultured PBMCs, taken from culture after CMV antigen stimulation. These receptors were taken from a human donor in good health (CMV status not recorded). Some clones in this sample may be carry-over from other donors' samples. CDR3s include the opening cysteine and the closing phenylalanine or tryptophan. D genes are given only for firm matches. Part of the rows lack a size; the others show once, few, many or a class for expanded clones.

v_gene,d_gene,j_gene,abundance,CDR3aa,CDR3nt
TRBV27,TRBD1,TRBJ2-7,many,CASRDGTGDYEQYF,TGTGCCAGCAGAGACGGGACAGGGGACTACGAGCAGTACTTC
TRBV4-1,TRBD1,TRBJ1-2,few,CASSQVDRVYGYTF,TGCGCCAGCAGCCAAGTAGACAGGGTCTATGGCTACACCTTC
TRBV7-2,.,TRBJ1-2,many,CASSPQDRYGYTF,TGTGCCAGCAGCCCACAGGACCGCTATGGCTACACCTTC
TRBV6-6,.,TRBJ1-2,few,CASSYNGLGGAEADGYTF,TGTGCCAGCAGTTACAATGGTTTAGGAGGGGCTGAAGCGGATGGCTACACCTTC
TRBV2,.,TRBJ1-6,.,CASSEAPASWDSPLHF,TGTGCCAGCAGTGAAGCGCCGGCTTCCTGGGACTCACCCCTCCACTTT
TRBV2,TRBD2,TRBJ2-1,once,CASSELGGVNNEQFF,TGTGCCAGCAGTGAACTGGGGGGGGTAAACAATGAGCAGTTCTTC
TRBV5-4,TRBD1,TRBJ2-1,few,CASSWTPGQFINEQFF,TGTGCCAGCAGCTGGACTCCGGGACAGTTCATCAATGAGCAGTTCTTC
TRBV29-1,TRBD1,TRBJ1-5,.,CSVGTGDQPQHF,TGCAGCGTAGGGACAGGCGATCAGCCCCAGCATTTT
TRBV7-9,.,TRBJ1-2,few,CASSLATSAWDYGYTF,TGTGCCAGCAGCTTAGCGACGTCAGCGTGGGACTATGGCTACACCTTC
TRBV5-1,.,TRBJ2-2,.,CASSLGLTAPESNTGELFF,TGCGCCAGCAGCTTGGGCCTGACCGCGCCGGAATCGAACACCGGGGAGCTGTTTTTT
TRBV6-1,.,TRBJ1-2,many,CASRPTVYGYTF,TGTGCCAGCAGGCCGACGGTCTATGGCTACACCTTC
TRBV4-3,.,TRBJ1-1,few,CASSHRGGDYGEAFF,TGCGCCAGCAGCCATCGAGGGGGGGATTACGGTGAAGCTTTCTTT
TRBV11-1,.,TRBJ1-2,many,CASSPRTAYYGYTF,TGTGCCAGCAGCCCCCGGACAGCATACTATGGCTACACCTTC
TRBV12-3/TRBV12-4,.,TRBJ1-5,.,CASSLLEGFNQPQHF,TGTGCCAGCAGTTTATTGGAGGGATTCAATCAGCCCCAGCATTTT
TRBV12-3/TRBV12-4,.,TRBJ1-6,.,CASSSPGVNSPLHF,TGTGCCAGCAGTTCCCCGGGGGTGAATTCACCCCTCCACTTT
TRBV2,.,TRBJ1-1,few,CASILRFNTEAFF,TGTGCCAGCATCCTGAGGTTCAACACTGAAGCTTTCTTT
TRBV6-5,TRBD2,TRBJ2-3,.,CASSYSVAGRSTDTQYF,TGTGCCAGCAGTTACTCAGTAGCGGGGAGAAGCACAGATACGCAGTATTTT
TRBV4-1,TRBD2,TRBJ2-1,few,CASSEPGLAGVWNEQFF,TGCGCCAGCAGCGAACCGGGACTAGCGGGGGTCTGGAATGAGCAGTTCTTC
TRBV7-8,TRBD1,TRBJ1-1,many,CASSSYTGVDTEAFF,TGTGCCAGCAGCTCTTATACAGGGGTTGACACTGAAGCTTTCTTT
TRBV12-3/TRBV12-4,.,TRBJ1-2,many,CASSFGGTNYGYTF,TGTGCCAGCAGTTTCGGGGGGACTAACTATGGCTACACCTTC
TRBV6-5,.,TRBJ2-2,.,CASSYSGGPTGELFF,TGTGCCAGCAGTTACTCGGGGGGGCCCACCGGGGAGCTGTTTTTT
TRBV4-2,TRBD2,TRBJ2-2,few,CASSRGTSVNTGELFF,TGTGCCAGCAGCCGTGGGACTAGCGTAAACACCGGGGAGCTGTTTTTT
TRBV7-9,.,TRBJ2-3,.,CASSFGSRGPESRPDTQYF,TGTGCCAGCAGCTTTGGGTCCCGGGGTCCGGAATCACGCCCAGATACGCAGTATTTT
TRBV7-6,.,TRBJ2-1,.,CASSPGIPNEQFF,TGTGCCAGCAGCCCCGGGATCCCGAATGAGCAGTTCTTC
TRBV6-5,TRBD2,TRBJ2-2,few,CASSSGLAGLTGELFF,TGTGCCAGCAGTTCCGGACTAGCGGGGCTTACCGGGGAGCTGTTTTTT
TRBV20-1,.,TRBJ2-7,.,CSAPVGQSYEQYF,TGCAGTGCCCCCGTAGGACAGTCCTACGAGCAGTACTTC
TRBV29-1,.,TRBJ1-6,few,CSVVTGLDSPLHF,TGCAGCGTGGTAACAGGTTTGGATTCACCCCTCCACTTT
TRBV12-3/TRBV12-4,.,TRBJ2-7,many,CASSFKVLGTGGNEQYF,TGTGCCAGCAGTTTTAAGGTGTTGGGCACAGGAGGCAACGAGCAGTACTTC
TRBV27,TRBD2,TRBJ2-1,.,CASSHPGGEQFF,TGTGCCAGCAGTCACCCGGGGGGTGAGCAGTTCTTC
TRBV6-6,.,TRBJ1-1,many,CASSYGSAEAFF,TGTGCCAGCAGTTACGGATCCGCTGAAGCTTTCTTT